The 26 T cell receptor beta chains given below trace back to one sample, sequenced in a study of tumor and adjacent non-tumor tissue in lung cancer. The library came from three nested PCR rounds adapted from ARM-PCR protocols. TCRdb independently ran MiXCR on the multiplex PCR reads; one entry per CDR3 protein. The data contain tens of thousands of distinct CDR3 sequences, less than 80% of them singletons. RNA was extracted from bulk tissue without any cell sorting. Material for sequencing was lung tumor tissue. The receptor set was obtained from a man in his 60s with non-small cell lung cancer.

In the case of this clonotype: A junction end diverges from the germline sequence, so it may reflect a read error. The gene calls are TRBV29-1 and TRBJ1-1; D is ambiguous. The CDR3 contains 12 residues. The germline V gene encodes CDR1 SQVTM and CDR2 ANQGSEA. DNA of the CDR3: TGCAGCGTTCATCCCCCGACTACCGAAGCTTTATTT. Amino acids: CSVHPPTTEALF. The variable domain in full, completed from reference TRBV29-1 and TRBJ1-1, reads SAVISQKPSRDICQRGTSLTIQCQVDSQVTMMFWYRQQPGQSLTLIATANQGSEATYESGFVIDKFPISRPNLTFSTLTVSNMSPEDSSIYLCSVHPPTTEALFGQGTRLTVV.

On this clonotype: A much more abundant neighbour one base away suggests this may be a read error. The chain carries TRBV4-1 and TRBJ2-1; D is unresolved. This CDR3 region has 15 residues. Germline CDR1 reads MGHRA; CDR2 reads YSYEKL. CDR3 nucleotide sequence: TGCGCCAGCAACCAGAGGTCCAGCTCCTACAATGAGCAGTCCTTC. It codes for CASNQRSSSYNEQSF.

The chain is built from TRBV20-1 and TRBJ2-3; D not resolved. The ends were cut back, 4 bases at V and 1 base at J, with 15 bases in the middle. The CDR3 loop spans 15 amino acids. Per germline, CDR1 DFQATT and CDR2 SNEGSKA (reference sequence). The CDR3 nucleotides are TGCAGTGCTACCGCCGCACTGATGGGCACAGATACGCAGTATTTT. Protein product: CSATAALMGTDTQYF.

Of note for this clonotype: This likely comes from a read error, as the CDR3 has no conserved phenylalanine or tryptophan at its end. This sequence joins TRBV5-1 and TRBJ2-3; 7 nucleotides agree with TRBD1. V gave up 4 bases and J gave up 3 bases; unmatched junction bases: 11. This CDR3 is built from 16 residues. CDR1 SGHRS and CDR2 YFSETQ come from the germline V gene. CDR3 nucleotides: TGCGCCAGCAGCGATAACAGGGGCGACCCTACAGATACGCAGTATTCT. It encodes CASSDNRGDPTDTQYS.

On this clonotype: One end of the junction does not line up with germline, which may come from a read error. This chain joins TRBV5-4 and TRBJ2-7; TRBD2 matches at 13 bases. Germline CDR1 SGHNT, CDR2 YYREEE (reference sequence). The CDR3 sequence is 15 residues long. The CDR3 reads CASSPPGLAGYEQYF. CDR3 nucleotide sequence: TGTGCCAGCAGCCCCCCGGGACTAGCGGGATACGAGCAATACTTC.

V is TRBV24-1 and J is TRBJ1-5; D unclear. In germline, CDR1 is KGHDR, CDR2 SFDVKD. V lost 7 bases and J 2 bases, leaving 8 bases between the germline ends. The CDR3 runs 13 residues. The CDR3, as DNA: TGTGCCACCAGCCGCAAGGGCAATCAGCCCCAGCATTTT. It translates to CATSRKGNQPQHF.

Comments on this clonotype: As the CDR3 is not closed by the conserved phenylalanine or tryptophan, this likely results from a read error. This rearrangement joins TRBV6-6 to TRBJ2-1, with a tentative D call TRBD1 (5 bases). The germline CDR1 and CDR2 sequences are MNHNY and SVGAGI (reference sequence). The CDR3 loop spans 14 amino acids. V was pared by 7 bases and J by 9 bases, with 19 bases between. CDR3 protein: CASISLSGWAEQFL. DNA of the CDR3: TGTGCCAGCATTTCTCTATCAGGGTGGGCTGAGCAGTTCTTA.

The chain carries TRBV28 and TRBJ2-7; TRBD2 might be the D (6 bases). V shed 2 bases and J shed 6 bases, with 17 bases lying between them. The CDR3 covers 15 residues. CDR1 and CDR2 (germline): MDHEN, SYDVKM. CDR3 DNA: TGTGCCAGCAGTTTACCGCGTAGCGGCACCTGCGAGCAGTACTTC. Amino acids: CASSLPRSGTCEQYF.

Concerning this clonotype: A read error may account for a junction end that differs from germline. The J gene is TRBJ1-1, the V gene TRBV6-2 or TRBV6-3; D call uncertain. Germline CDR1 MNHEY, CDR2 SVGEGT. The CDR3 length is 18 residues. The CDR3 DNA sequence: TGTGCCAGCAGTTACTCGAAGGGTCGGAGATGGCTGAATACTGAAGCTCTCTTT. Protein product: CASSYSKGRRWLNTEALF.

Details on this clonotype: One junction end disagrees with the germline gene, perhaps due to a read error. The rearrangement joins TRBV6-6 to TRBJ2-3, with 7 bases fitting TRBD2. The CDR3 runs to 17 residues. Per the germline V gene, CDR1 is MNHNY and CDR2 is SVGAGI (reference sequence). The CDR3 protein is CASSYGEGRFYTDTQYF. The DNA of the CDR3 is TGTGCCAGCAGTTACGGGGAGGGCAGATTCTACACAGATACCCAGTATTTT.

There are a few counts of this clonotype. At one end the junction does not follow the germline gene, possibly because of a read error. The chain carries TRBV11-1 and TRBJ2-3, with D tentatively TRBD1 (6 bases). The CDR3 is 15 residues long. Germline assignment: CDR1 SGHAT and CDR2 FQDESV (reference sequence). The CDR3 here is CASSLGRGETDTQYF. DNA for the CDR3: TGTGCTAGCAGCTTAGGCAGGGGCGAGACAGATACGCAGTATTTT.

With regard to this clonotype: This clone may be a read error of a much larger clone one base away. It is likely a read error, because the conserved phenylalanine at the end of the CDR3 is missing. The rearrangement uses TRBV6-6 and TRBJ1-3; no definite D call. Germline values: CDR1 MNHNY, CDR2 SVGAGI (reference sequence). This CDR3 comprises 11 residues. The CDR3, as DNA: TGTGCCACCTACTTCGGAACCACCATATATTCT. Protein: CATYFGTTIYS.

As regards this clonotype: One end of the junction is discordant with germline, which a read error may explain. The chain has TRBV4-3 and TRBJ2-2; D may be TRBD2 (5 bases). Germline V gives CDR1 LGHNA, CDR2 YSLEER. This CDR3 comprises 13 residues. CDR3 sequence reads: CDSSQLPAGELLF. CDR3 bases: TGCGACAGCAGCCAATTGCCTGCCGGGGAGCTTTTATTT.

The rearrangement links TRBV12-3 or TRBV12-4 to TRBJ1-1, with no clear D. The CDR3 runs to 13 residues. V lost 3 bases, J lost 14 bases, and 19 bases lay in between. This chain's CDR3 is CASSFGRDTETFF. The CDR3 DNA follows: TGTGCCAGCAGTTTCGGACGTGACACTGAAACATTCTTT.

Here the CDR3 reads CAWSVLTGDNEQFF. The CDR3 nucleotides are TGTGCCTGGAGTGTACTTACAGGGGACAATGAGCAGTTCTTC. This rearrangement joins TRBV30 to TRBJ2-1; 7 nucleotides match TRBD1. This CDR3 region has 14 residues. V was pared by 0 bases and J by 5 bases, with 4 bases of the junction left unmatched. The germline V gene has CDR1 GTSNPN and CDR2 SVGIG (reference sequence).

The rearrangement links TRBV7-9 to TRBJ2-2, with 7 bases matching TRBD1. Looked up from germline, CDR1 is SEHNR and CDR2 is FQNEAQ (reference sequence). This CDR3 has 14 amino acids. The junction had 6 bases not matched to a gene; V was cut back by 4 bases and J by 7 bases. Here the CDR3 reads CASSWGQRGGELFF. CDR3 DNA: TGTGCCAGCAGCTGGGGACAGCGCGGCGGGGAGCTGTTTTTT.

As to this clonotype: One junction end does not reproduce the germline sequence, and a read error may be involved. The chain recombines TRBV7-3 with TRBJ2-3; D possibly corresponds to TRBD1 (5 bases). The CDR3 covers 13 residues. Germline V gives CDR1 SGHTA, CDR2 FQGTGA. CDR3 loop: CASSLTGPDTHYF. CDR3 nucleotide sequence: TGTGCCAGCAGCTTAACGGGGCCAGATACGCATTATTTT.

This clonotype was counted between two and nine times. Being one base from a much bigger clone, this may be a read error. The CDR3 DNA follows: TGTGCCAGCAGCTTAGGACCGGGAGGGCAGGACTTC. Protein: CASSLGPGGQDF. The chain recombines TRBV13 with TRBJ2-7; 8 bases line up with TRBD2. CDR1 and CDR2 (germline): PRHDT, FYEKMQ (reference sequence). The CDR3 spans 12 residues.

With regard to this clonotype: A much larger clone differs by one base, so this may be a read error. The V and J genes are TRBV5-6 and TRBJ1-2, with TRBD1 matching 7 bases. Germline V gives CDR1 SGHDT, CDR2 YYEEEE. Trimming removed 4 bases from V and 4 bases from J; junction bases left unmatched: 13. The CDR3 has 16 amino acids. The DNA for the CDR3 is TGTGCCAGCAGCCGGAACAGGGGTACAACAAGCTATGGCTACACCTTC. Its protein product is CASSRNRGTTSYGYTF. Looking up the rest from reference TRBV5-6 and TRBJ1-2 gives the full variable domain: DAGVTQSPTHLIKTRGQQVTLRCSPKSGHDTVSWYQQALGQGPQFIFQYYEEEERQRGNFPDRFSGHQFPNYSSELNVNALLLGDSALYLCASSRNRGTTSYGYTFGSGTRLTVV.

This clonotype occurred many times. The chain combines TRBV10-3 with TRBJ2-6; no clear D. Germline-derived CDR1 and CDR2 are ENHRY and SYGVKD. V dropped 2 bases and J dropped 0 bases, with 11 bases sitting between them. This CDR3 is 17 amino acids long. The CDR3 spells CAISEMVGASGANVLTF. Here the CDR3 DNA reads TGTGCCATCAGTGAGATGGTGGGCGCCTCTGGGGCCAACGTCCTGACTTTC.

Points on this clonotype: One end of the junction fails to match germline, which may point to a read error. V usage is TRBV11-2 and J usage is TRBJ2-3, with D unresolved. The germline gives CDR1 SGHAT, CDR2 FQNNGV. The CDR3 consists of 14 residues. The CDR3 reads CASCHRTSTATQYF. CDR3 in DNA: TGTGCCAGCTGCCACCGGACCTCAACGGCTACGCAGTACTTT.

This clonotype was recorded only once. The junction differs from germline at one of its ends, possibly a read error. This chain uses TRBV6-2 or TRBV6-3 with TRBJ1-1; 7 nucleotides match TRBD1. Germline CDR1 reads MNHEY; CDR2 reads SVGEGT. The CDR3 covers 13 residues. Here the CDR3 reads CVSSYGQGAEAFF. The CDR3 bases are TGTGTCAGCAGTTACGGTCAGGGGGCTGAAGCTTTCTTT.

This clonotype was counted at least ten times. The J gene is TRBJ2-7, the V gene TRBV29-1; a possible D gene is TRBD2 (5 bases). V was pared by 1 base and J by 10 bases, with 14 bases between. This CDR3 is built from 12 residues. Germline V gene sequence: CDR1 SQVTM, CDR2 ANQGSEA. In DNA form, the CDR3 reads TGCAGCGTTGAAGCGGCTGGGAGCTACCAGTACTTC. Translated: CSVEAAGSYQYF.

As concerns this clonotype: In this CDR3 the conserved last residue, phenylalanine or tryptophan, is missing, so a read error is likely. The chain is built from TRBV27 and TRBJ2-5; 8 positions match TRBD1. Germline CDR1 MNHEY, CDR2 SMNVEV (reference sequence). CDR3 length: 15 amino acids. The CDR3 loop is CARSFGTGLQETQYL. The CDR3 nucleotides read TGTGCCAGAAGTTTTGGGACAGGCCTTCAAGAGACCCAGTACCTC.

Notes on this clonotype: No conserved phenylalanine or tryptophan ends this CDR3, so it is likely a read error. The rearrangement links TRBV11-3 to TRBJ2-1; 9 nucleotides match TRBD1. Germline CDR1 is SGHNT and CDR2 is YENEEA. The CDR3 consists of 15 residues. With V trimmed by 7 bases and J by 6 bases, 10 bases remained unmatched. The DNA for the CDR3 is TGTGCCAGCAAGCCGCGAGGGGACAGGGCCAATGAGCAGTTCATC. Its translation: CASKPRGDRANEQFI.

As for this clonotype: One end of the junction is discordant with germline, which a read error may explain. The chain recombines TRBV4-1 with TRBJ1-1, with 9 bases lining up with TRBD1. In germline, CDR1 is MGHRA, CDR2 YSYEKL. This CDR3 is built from 16 residues. In DNA form, the CDR3 reads TGCGCCAGGAGCACACCGGGACAGGGCCCGAACACTGAAGCTATCTTT. Residues: CARSTPGQGPNTEAIF.